These T cell receptor beta chains were read from a single sample in a study of T cell responses to AZD1222 COVID-19 vaccine. Assay used: immunoSEQ multiplex PCR; TCRdb lists only in-frame clones, some missing. The sample consists of 100,000 to 150,000 clones, more than 80% of them appearing once. This specimen consisted of peripheral blood, obtained on day 0 of AZD1222 vaccination. These receptors came from an adult in good health. CDR3s include the opening cysteine and the closing phenylalanine or tryptophan. Fields, in order: V gene, J gene, D gene, clone size, CDR3 protein, CDR3 DNA. D genes are given only for firm matches. Some rows mark clone size as missing; the rest say once, few, many or name a class of expanded clone.

>TRBV5-6|TRBJ2-1|TRBD2|NA
CASSFNGRTKSYNEQFF
TGTGCCAGCAGCTTTAACGGGAGGACGAAATCCTACAATGAGCAGTTCTTC
>TRBV5-5|TRBJ2-1|TRBD2|NA
CASRSGLAGVPVYNEQFF
TGTGCCAGCAGATCGGGACTAGCGGGAGTGCCTGTTTACAATGAGCAGTTCTTC
>TRBV12-3/TRBV12-4|TRBJ1-2|NA|NA
CASSLWTNYGYTF
TGTGCCAGCAGCCTTTGGACGAACTATGGCTACACCTTC
>TRBV5-1|TRBJ1-5|TRBD1|NA
CASSLNGRQGQPQHF
TGCGCCAGCAGCTTGAACGGCCGACAGGGTCAGCCCCAGCATTTT
>TRBV29-1|TRBJ1-2|NA|NA
CSVGLPTRRDGYTF
TGCAGCGTTGGATTACCTACCCGGCGGGATGGCTACACCTTC
>TRBV11-1|TRBJ2-7|NA|NA
CASSLEGQLYEQYF
TGTGCCAGCAGCTTAGAAGGACAGCTCTACGAGCAGTACTTC
>TRBV7-3|TRBJ1-4|NA|NA
CASSSVEPFNEKLFF
TGTGCCAGCAGCTCCGTGGAACCATTCAATGAAAAACTGTTTTTT
>TRBV9|TRBJ2-3|TRBD2|NA
CASSWGLAGSDTQYF
TGTGCCAGCAGCTGGGGACTAGCGGGATCAGATACGCAGTATTTT
>TRBV5-6|TRBJ2-5|NA|NA
CASSLDSRETQYF
TGTGCCAGCAGCTTGGATAGCAGGGAGACCCAGTACTTC
>TRBV7-9|TRBJ2-3|NA|NA
CASSFVTGGLGDTQYF
TGTGCCAGCAGCTTTGTAACCGGGGGGCTTGGGGATACGCAGTATTTT
>TRBV4-1|TRBJ2-7|NA|NA
CASSQGLTLASYEQYF
TGCGCCAGCAGCCAAGGCCTCACTTTGGCCTCCTACGAGCAGTACTTC
>TRBV10-1|TRBJ2-1|TRBD2|NA
CASTPGTSGSDEQFF
TGCGCCAGCACCCCCGGGACTAGCGGGAGCGATGAGCAGTTCTTC
>TRBV10-2|TRBJ1-2|TRBD1|few
CASSDRGARNYGYTF
TGCGCCAGCAGTGACAGGGGGGCCCGAAACTATGGCTACACCTTC
>TRBV7-9|TRBJ1-1|NA|NA
CASSPGDYRTEAFF
TGTGCCAGCAGCCCGGGGGACTATCGGACTGAAGCTTTCTTT
>TRBV5-1|TRBJ2-7|NA|NA
CASRVSSSYEQYF
TGCGCCAGCAGGGTTAGTAGTTCCTACGAGCAGTACTTC
>TRBV28|TRBJ1-3|NA|NA
CASHKTGSGNTIYF
TGTGCCAGCCATAAGACAGGCTCTGGAAACACCATATATTTT
>TRBV6-5|TRBJ1-1|NA|few
CASSYRGENTEAFF
TGTGCCAGCAGTTATCGCGGGGAGAACACTGAAGCTTTCTTT
>TRBV5-6|TRBJ1-6|NA|NA
CASSFTDFNSPLHF
TGTGCCAGCAGCTTCACGGACTTTAATTCACCCCTCCACTTT
>TRBV10-3|TRBJ2-3|NA|once
CAIRPEAGPQYF
TGTGCCATCCGACCCGAAGCGGGTCCGCAGTATTTT
>TRBV28|TRBJ2-1|NA|NA
CASRLGTTNEQFF
TGTGCCAGCAGACTGGGGACGACCAATGAGCAGTTCTTC
>TRBV18|TRBJ1-4|NA|NA
CASSPTNDEKLFF
TGTGCCAGCTCACCAACTAATGACGAAAAACTGTTTTTT
>TRBV7-8|TRBJ2-7|NA|NA
CASSLYSTEQYF
TGTGCCAGCAGCTTATATTCGACCGAGCAGTACTTC
>TRBV7-2|TRBJ2-5|TRBD2|NA
CASSSPIAGGSQETQYF
TGTGCCAGCAGCTCCCCCATAGCGGGGGGGTCGCAAGAGACCCAGTACTTC
>TRBV5-6|TRBJ1-1|NA|NA
CASSFIVSTEAFF
TGTGCCAGCAGCTTCATAGTTTCCACTGAAGCTTTCTTT
>TRBV30|TRBJ1-5|NA|NA
CAWSGAAAEDQPQHF
TGTGCCTGGAGTGGCGCAGCCGCCGAGGATCAGCCCCAGCATTTT
>TRBV4-1|TRBJ2-2|TRBD2|NA
CASSRGLADTGELFF
TGCGCCAGCAGCCGGGGACTAGCGGACACCGGGGAGCTGTTTTTT
>TRBV13|TRBJ2-7|NA|NA
CASSSSWGKENEQYF
TGTGCCAGCAGCTCGTCGTGGGGAAAGGAGAACGAGCAGTACTTC
>TRBV10-2|TRBJ2-7|NA|NA
CASSESTWGPSYEQYF
TGCGCCAGCAGTGAGTCGACATGGGGCCCGTCCTACGAGCAGTACTTC
>TRBV7-3|TRBJ2-5|NA|NA
CASSPGLQETQYF
TGTGCCAGCAGCCCGGGGTTGCAAGAGACCCAGTACTTC
>TRBV3-1/TRBV3-2|TRBJ1-1|NA|NA
CASSQDGSTEAFF
TGTGCCAGCAGCCAAGACGGCAGCACTGAAGCTTTCTTT
>TRBV25-1|TRBJ2-2|TRBD2|NA
CASRPEGGSGNTGELFF
TGTGCCAGCAGACCTGAGGGCGGGAGTGGGAACACCGGGGAGCTGTTTTTT
>TRBV2|TRBJ1-5|NA|NA
CASSQGIGQPQHF
TGTGCCAGCAGCCAGGGCATCGGACAGCCCCAGCATTTT
>TRBV19|TRBJ1-3|NA|NA
CASSRGTGNTIYF
TGTGCCAGTAGTAGGGGAACTGGAAACACCATATATTTT
>TRBV4-1|TRBJ2-3|NA|NA
CASSRNGLKPLTDTQYF
TGCGCCAGCAGCCGGAATGGGCTAAAGCCCCTCACAGATACGCAGTATTTT
>TRBV30|TRBJ1-5|NA|NA
CAWSYTGGQPQHF
TGTGCCTGGAGTTATACAGGAGGTCAGCCCCAGCATTTT
>TRBV5-1|TRBJ1-1|NA|few
CASSPGGNTEAFF
TGCGCCAGCTCGCCGGGGGGAAACACTGAAGCTTTCTTT
>TRBV30|TRBJ1-2|NA|NA
CAWHTLTVGYTF
TGTGCCTGGCACACCCTGACAGTCGGCTACACCTTC
>TRBV20-1|TRBJ1-5|NA|NA
CSASEPSDQPQHF
TGCAGTGCTAGTGAGCCTAGTGATCAGCCCCAGCATTTT
>TRBV2|TRBJ1-2|NA|NA
CASKGLGGYGYTF
TGTGCCAGCAAAGGCCTGGGGGGCTACGGCTACACCTTC
>TRBV2|TRBJ1-2|NA|NA
CASSEALREGYTF
TGTGCCAGCAGTGAAGCGCTGAGGGAAGGCTACACCTTC
>TRBV9|TRBJ1-2|NA|NA
CASTSGGQNYGYTF
TGTGCCAGCACTTCCGGAGGACAGAACTATGGCTACACCTTC
>TRBV28|TRBJ2-1|NA|NA
CASSFGLPRYNEQFF
TGTGCCAGCAGTTTCGGTCTGCCCCGCTACAATGAGCAGTTCTTC
>TRBV10-3|TRBJ1-2|NA|NA
CAIGGGAQGNGYTF
TGTGCCATCGGGGGGGGTGCGCAGGGTAATGGCTACACCTTC
>TRBV9|TRBJ1-3|NA|NA
CASSVLHAGPVDTIYF
TGTGCCAGCAGCGTACTCCACGCAGGCCCGGTCGACACCATATATTTT
>TRBV3-1/TRBV3-2|TRBJ2-2|NA|NA
CASSQGAKVGELFF
TGTGCCAGCAGCCAAGGAGCTAAGGTCGGGGAGCTGTTTTTT
>TRBV28|TRBJ1-5|TRBD1|NA
CASSLVRDRTFNQPQHF
TGTGCCAGCAGTCTCGTCAGGGACAGAACTTTCAATCAGCCCCAGCATTTT
>TRBV18|TRBJ1-1|NA|NA
CASSPEATGNTEAFF
TGTGCCAGCTCACCAGAGGCGACAGGGAACACTGAAGCTTTCTTT
>TRBV7-2|TRBJ1-2|NA|NA
CASSFSRADGYTF
TGTGCCAGCAGCTTCTCACGAGCCGACGGCTACACCTTC
>TRBV27|TRBJ2-4|NA|NA
CASSPGPIAKNIQYF
TGTGCCAGCAGTCCTGGACCAATAGCCAAAAACATTCAGTACTTC
>TRBV12-3/TRBV12-4|TRBJ2-1|TRBD1|few
CASNRGLGNEQFF
TGTGCCAGCAACAGGGGGCTGGGGAATGAGCAGTTCTTC
>TRBV7-8|TRBJ2-3|TRBD2|NA
CASSIRTSGKYGPQYF
TGTGCCAGCAGCATCCGGACTAGCGGGAAATACGGTCCGCAGTATTTT
>TRBV5-1|TRBJ2-3|NA|few
CASSPRVPASTDTQYF
TGCGCCAGCAGCCCCAGGGTACCCGCTAGCACAGATACGCAGTATTTT
>TRBV27|TRBJ1-2|NA|NA
CASRGRGLDGYTF
TGTGCCAGCAGGGGTCGTGGGCTGGATGGCTACACCTTC